These T cell receptor beta chains were read from a single sample in a study of cytomegalovirus exposure and HLA in healthy donors. Libraries were prepared by immunoSEQ multiplex PCR; TCRdb keeps only in-frame clonotypes and omits some of them. The sample shows approximately 190,000 clones, roughly 80% of them seen only once. Input material: PBMCs. These receptor sequences come from a woman between 18 and 30 years old in good health and CMV-seronegative. CDR3s include the opening cysteine and the closing phenylalanine or tryptophan. The D gene is left open where the match is weak. Not all rows give a size; the values are once, few, many and, for expanded clones, a class.

clone_size d_call j_call v_call cdr3_nt cdr3_aa
. . TRBJ1-2 TRBV30 TGTGCCTGGAGAACAGTGCCAGGGGGCTACACCTTC CAWRTVPGGYTF
. TRBD1 TRBJ2-2 TRBV6-5 TGTGCCAGCAGTAGGACGTGGACAGGGACCGGGGAGCTGTTTTTT CASSRTWTGTGELFF
. . TRBJ1-1 TRBV7-2 TGTGCCAGCAGCTTAGACCAGGGGATGGGCACTGAAGCTTTCTTT CASSLDQGMGTEAFF
. TRBD1 TRBJ1-2 TRBV27 TGTGCCAGCGGCCTCGAGGGACAGGGTCTTTTCGGTAGCTACACCTTC CASGLEGQGLFGSYTF
few TRBD1 TRBJ1-2 TRBV6-4 TGTGCCAGCAGTGAAGGGACAGGGGGTGGCTATGGCTACACCTTC CASSEGTGGGYGYTF
once . TRBJ2-3 TRBV30 TGTGCCCGGGGGAGCGGGCCTAGCACAGATACGCAGTATTTT CARGSGPSTDTQYF
once TRBD1 TRBJ1-2 TRBV28 TGTGCCAGCTCCTCAGGACAGGGCGGGTCTGGCTACACCTTC CASSSGQGGSGYTF
once TRBD2 TRBJ2-1 TRBV5-3 TGTGCCAGAAGCTTCAACCGGGGTAGCGGGAGGTTCTACTCCTACAATGAGCAGTTCTTC CARSFNRGSGRFYSYNEQFF
once . TRBJ2-7 TRBV4-1 TGCGCCAGCAGCCAAGAGGGGAGTCCCGGCTACGAGCAGTACTTC CASSQEGSPGYEQYF
. . TRBJ1-4 TRBV15 TGTGCCACCAGCCCCTCCGCCGGGGGAGGTAATGAAAAACTGTTTTTT CATSPSAGGGNEKLFF
. TRBD1 TRBJ2-7 TRBV6-5 TGTGCCAGCAGGAAGGGACAGTTCTACGAGCAGTACTTC CASRKGQFYEQYF
. . TRBJ2-7 TRBV6-1 TGTGCCAGCAGAGGGGCGGATAACTCACTATACGAGCAGTACTTC CASRGADNSLYEQYF
. . TRBJ1-1 TRBV19 TGTGCCAGTGGGTCAGGGTACACTGAAGCTTTCTTT CASGSGYTEAFF
. TRBD2 TRBJ2-5 TRBV27 TGTGCCAGCAGCGGACTAGCGGGGGGGCGGGGAGAGACCCAGTACTTC CASSGLAGGRGETQYF
. . TRBJ2-5 TRBV7-2 TGTGCCAGCAGCCAGAACAGGGAGACCCAGTACTTC CASSQNRETQYF
. TRBD2 TRBJ2-7 TRBV30 TGTGCCTGGAGCCAAGCGATCGTCCAGCGGGAGATCGAGCAGTACTTC CAWSQAIVQREIEQYF
. . TRBJ2-7 TRBV6-5 TGTGCCAGCAGAGAGTTCCCGGGGGAGCAGTACTTC CASREFPGEQYF
. . TRBJ2-7 TRBV19 TGTGCCAGTAGTATGGGGGCCCACGAGCAGTACTTC CASSMGAHEQYF
. TRBD1 TRBJ1-2 TRBV28 TGTGCCAGCAGTCAAAACAGGGGGCGCGGCTATGGCTACACCTTC CASSQNRGRGYGYTF
. . TRBJ2-3 TRBV7-9 TGTGCCAGCAGCTCTTTATTCTCTCCCGGGACTCCTAGCACAGATACGCAGTATTTT CASSSLFSPGTPSTDTQYF
. . TRBJ1-1 TRBV9 TGTGCCAGCAGCGACAGGTTGAACACTGAAGCTTTCTTT CASSDRLNTEAFF
once . TRBJ2-2 TRBV7-9 TGTGCCAGCAGCTATTGGGCTAGCGAGAACACCGGGGAGCTGTTTTTT CASSYWASENTGELFF
. . TRBJ2-7 TRBV10-2 TGCGCCAGCCTCGCACAAGACTACGAGCAGTACTTC CASLAQDYEQYF
. . TRBJ1-2 TRBV6-1 TGTGCCAGCACCCCGGCAGCCGCATCCGGGGGCTACACCTTC CASTPAAASGGYTF
. . TRBJ2-2 TRBV6-6 TGTGCCAGCAGTTACTTCCCGGGGACCGGGGAGCTGTTTTTT CASSYFPGTGELFF
. TRBD1 TRBJ2-7 TRBV5-1 TGCGCCAGCAGCTTCTACCCCCTCCCGGGACAGGGGGTATTGGAGCAGTACTTC CASSFYPLPGQGVLEQYF
. TRBD2 TRBJ2-1 TRBV7-2 TGTGCCAGCAGCCCGACTAGCGGGGGGGCCGAGGAGCAGTTCTTC CASSPTSGGAEEQFF
. . TRBJ1-6 TRBV30 TGTGCCTGGCGAGAGGGAAGGGTAATTTCACCCCTCCACTTT CAWREGRVISPLHF
. TRBD1 TRBJ2-4 TRBV7-9 TGTGCCAGCAGCTTATCAGGGGGCAACAACATTCAGTACTTC CASSLSGGNNIQYF
. . TRBJ1-2 TRBV7-3 TGTGCCAGCAGCTTAACGGGGGGAGGTGGCTATGGCTACACCTTC CASSLTGGGGYGYTF
. TRBD2 TRBJ2-2 TRBV7-6 TGTGCCAGCAGTTTATGGGGGACTAGGTACACCGGGGAGCTGTTTTTT CASSLWGTRYTGELFF
. . TRBJ2-3 TRBV11-2 TGTGCCAGCAGCCGCGGGCAGGGGTCTGGATTCACAGATACGCAGTATTTT CASSRGQGSGFTDTQYF
. TRBD2 TRBJ2-3 TRBV9 TGTGCCAGCAGCGTAGCTGGGGGGGAGAGCACAGATACGCAGTATTTT CASSVAGGESTDTQYF
. TRBD1 TRBJ1-2 TRBV5-6 TGTGCCAGCAGCTTTCAGACAGGGAAGAACTATGGCTACACCTTC CASSFQTGKNYGYTF
. . TRBJ2-7 TRBV13 TGTGCCAGCAGCACTACAGGGACCTACGAGCAGTACTTC CASSTTGTYEQYF